Following are 28 T cell receptor beta chains from one sample sequenced in a study of T cell responses to AZD1222 COVID-19 vaccine. TCRdb keeps only in-frame clones here, not all; method: immunoSEQ multiplex PCR. The sample lists around 150,000 clones; 65% to 90% were seen once. This specimen was peripheral blood, taken 28 days after the second dose of the MenACWY control vaccine. Receptors were obtained from an adult who received the MenACWY meningococcal vaccine as a control.

This rearrangement joins TRBV6-1 to TRBJ2-7; D not certain. The ends were cut back, 2 bases at V and 3 bases at J, with 5 bases in the middle. Germline CDR1 MNHNS, CDR2 SASEGT. The CDR3 extends over 12 amino acids. Here the CDR3 reads CASSEHGYEQYV. CDR3 bases: TGTGCCAGCAGTGAACACGGCTACGAGCAGTACGTC.

This chain links TRBV5-1 with TRBJ1-5, with D perhaps TRBD1 (6 bases). Deletions cut 2 bases from V and 5 bases from J, with 11 bases between. Germline CDR1 and CDR2: SGHRS and YFSETQ. The CDR3 spans 14 residues. The CDR3 reads CASSLKGDDQPQHF. CDR3 nucleotide sequence: TGCGCCAGCAGCTTAAAGGGGGACGATCAGCCCCAGCATTTT.

The genes are TRBV5-5 and TRBJ2-5; maybe TRBD2 (6 bases). Germline CDR1 is SGHKS and CDR2 is YYEKEE (reference sequence). The CDR3 extends over 13 amino acids. V was shortened by 1 base and J by 5 bases, with 9 bases between the two germline ends. The CDR3 region has the DNA TGTGCCAGCAGCTTGCTAGCGTTTGAGACCCAGTACTTC. The encoded protein is CASSLLAFETQYF.

The chain uses TRBV18 and TRBJ2-1; no clear D gene. Deletions cut 3 bases from V and 8 bases from J, with 14 bases between. Germline values: CDR1 KGHSH, CDR2 LQKENI. CDR3 length: 14 amino acids. Here the CDR3 reads CASSPPLGFYEQFF. The DNA for the CDR3 is TGTGCCAGCTCACCCCCCTTGGGGTTCTATGAGCAGTTCTTC.

The chain's CDR3 is CASSLAQLPLGANVLTF. CDR3 in DNA: TGTGCCAGCAGCTTAGCTCAACTCCCCCTCGGGGCCAACGTCCTGACTTTC. The chain employs TRBV7-8 and TRBJ2-6, with D uncertain. Germline CDR1 is SGHVS and CDR2 is FQNEAQ. V was cut by 0 bases and J by 4 bases, with 13 bases left in between. The CDR3 runs 17 residues. The variable domain in full, with the rest retrieved from reference TRBV7-8 and TRBJ2-6, is GAGVSQSPRYKVAKRGQDVALRCDPISGHVSLFWYQQALGQGPEFLTYFQNEAQLDKSGLPSDRFFAERPEGSVSTLKIQRTQQEDSAVYLCASSLAQLPLGANVLTFGAGSRLTVL.

The genes are TRBV10-3 and TRBJ1-3, with 7 bases fitting TRBD1. The ends lost 5 bases at V and 5 bases at J; junction bases unmatched: 12. Germline lookup yields CDR1 ENHRY and CDR2 SYGVKD. CDR3 length equals 16 residues. CDR3 coding DNA: TGTGCCATCAGTTCCATGACAGGGAGGGGTAGAAACACCATATATTTT. Protein sequence: CAISSMTGRGRNTIYF.

The chain joins TRBV9 to TRBJ1-4; a weak D match, TRBD1 (5 bases). Trimming shortened V by 4 bases and J by 6 bases, and 16 bases separated the two germline ends. From germline, CDR1 is SGDLS and CDR2 YYNGEE. CDR3 length equals 15 residues. The CDR3 nucleotides read TGTGCCAGCAGCTCAGGCGGCAGGGTCGATGAAAAACTGTTTTTT. Translation: CASSSGGRVDEKLFF.

V usage is TRBV24-1 and J usage is TRBJ2-1, with 9 bases that match TRBD2. CDR3 length: 16 residues. J gave up 0 bases and V 3 bases, and 2 bases lay outside the gene matches. CDR1 and CDR2 (germline): KGHDR, SFDVKD. The CDR3 DNA sequence: TGTGCCACCAGTGATGCGACTAGCGGCTCCTACAATGAGCAGTTCTTC. Amino acid sequence: CATSDATSGSYNEQFF.

The genes are TRBV5-1 and TRBJ2-7; maybe TRBD2 (5 bases). CDR1 is SGHRS and CDR2 is YFSETQ in the germline V gene. This CDR3 has 14 residues. The V end lost 6 bases, the J end lost 3 bases, and 16 bases lay between the germline ends. CDR3 loop: CASTIGEGFYEQYV. The CDR3 nucleotides are TGCGCCAGCACCATCGGAGAGGGATTCTACGAGCAGTACGTC.

The V and J genes are TRBV5-4 and TRBJ2-1, with D possibly matching TRBD2 (6 bases). The CDR3 loop spans 16 amino acids. V was shortened by 0 bases and J by 2 bases, with 12 bases between the two germline ends. Germline V lookup: CDR1 SGHNT, CDR2 YYREEE (reference sequence). The chain's CDR3 is CASSLAGGGAYNEQFF. The CDR3 DNA reads as TGTGCCAGCAGCTTGGCCGGGGGAGGTGCCTACAATGAGCAGTTCTTC.

The rearrangement joins TRBV7-8 to TRBJ2-5; no clear D. The CDR3 runs 12 residues. The germline V and J ends were trimmed by 5 bases and 4 bases, with 8 bases remaining between them. Germline loops: CDR1 SGHVS, CDR2 FQNEAQ. The CDR3 loop reads CASSLGSETQYF. The CDR3 coding sequence is TGTGCCAGCAGCCTCGGGTCAGAGACCCAGTACTTC.

The chain's CDR3 is CASSPGQAANYGYTF. The CDR3 nucleotides are TGTGCCAGCAGCCCCGGACAGGCTGCTAACTATGGCTACACCTTC. This sequence joins TRBV7-9 and TRBJ1-2; TRBD1 matches 7 bases. With V trimmed by 5 bases and J by 0 bases, 6 bases remained unmatched. There are 15 residues in the CDR3. Germline V gene lookup returns CDR1 SEHNR and CDR2 FQNEAQ (reference sequence).

This chain links TRBV24-1 with TRBJ2-1; D ambiguous. V shed 9 bases and J shed 8 bases, with 10 bases lying between them. The germline CDR1 and CDR2 sequences are KGHDR and SFDVKD. This CDR3 region has 11 residues. CDR3 residues: CATEVFDEQFF. Here the CDR3 DNA reads TGTGCCACCGAAGTTTTCGATGAGCAGTTCTTC.

The rearrangement joins TRBV19 to TRBJ2-5, with D possibly matching TRBD2 (7 bases). V lost 2 bases to trimming and J lost 5 bases, with 15 bases between them. The CDR3 runs 15 residues. Looked up from germline, CDR1 is LNHDA and CDR2 is SQIVND (reference sequence). CDR3 sequence: CASSIQARGGETQYF. The CDR3 region has the DNA TGTGCCAGTAGTATACAGGCCAGGGGAGGGGAGACCCAGTACTTC.

J is TRBJ2-2 and V is TRBV5-1, with D hard to call. Germline V CDR1 and CDR2: SGHRS, YFSETQ. Trimming took off 0 bases at V and 0 bases at J, with 12 bases between the two ends. The CDR3 loop spans 17 amino acids. Here the CDR3 DNA reads TGCGCCAGCAGCTTGGCCTCGGGTACTACGAACACCGGGGAGCTGTTTTTT. The encoded protein is CASSLASGTTNTGELFF. The entire variable domain, with the rest obtained from reference TRBV5-1 and TRBJ2-2, is as follows: KAGVTQTPRYLIKTRGQQVTLSCSPISGHRSVSWYQQTPGQGLQFLFEYFSETQRNKGNFPGRFSGRQFSNSRSEMNVSTLELGDSALYLCASSLASGTTNTGELFFGEGSRLTVL.

This clone was seen more than once but under ten times. The chain recombines TRBV29-1 with TRBJ1-1; tentatively, D is TRBD1 (6 bases). CDR3 size: 12 residues. Germline V gives CDR1 SQVTM, CDR2 ANQGSEA. V shed 7 bases and J shed 5 bases, with 14 bases lying between them. The CDR3: CSALAQGTEAFF. For the CDR3, the DNA is TGCAGCGCCTTAGCTCAGGGGACTGAAGCTTTCTTT.

The chain is built from TRBV24-1 and TRBJ2-1; 11 nucleotides agree with TRBD2. CDR1 KGHDR and CDR2 SFDVKD come from the germline V gene. The trim removed 3 bases at V and 8 bases at J, leaving 8 bases unmatched. The CDR3 spans 16 residues. Here the CDR3 reads CATSDPTSGRGDEQFF. The CDR3 DNA reads TGTGCCACCAGTGATCCCACTAGCGGGAGAGGAGATGAGCAGTTCTTC.

V is TRBV5-1 and J is TRBJ2-3; D is undetermined. CDR3 length equals 15 residues. With 0 bases removed from V and 4 bases from J, the gap between germline ends came to 12 bases. CDR1 and CDR2 (germline): SGHRS, YFSETQ. The CDR3 protein is CASSLGPTSADTQYF. The CDR3 DNA reads TGCGCCAGCAGCTTGGGGCCTACCAGCGCAGATACGCAGTATTTT.

This chain connects TRBV4-2 to TRBJ1-5; D is possibly TRBD1 (6 bases). The ends were cut back, 0 bases at V and 5 bases at J, with 17 bases in the middle. The CDR3 extends over 17 amino acids. Germline CDR1 reads LGHNA; CDR2 reads YNFKEQ. For the CDR3, the DNA is TGTGCCAGCAGCCAAGAGATCGGGTCCCAGGGGTATCAGCCCCAGCATTTT. This gives the protein CASSQEIGSQGYQPQHF.

The rearrangement uses TRBV5-1 and TRBJ1-3; no clear D. Germline values: CDR1 SGHRS, CDR2 YFSETQ. V lost 0 bases and J 0 bases, leaving 7 bases between the germline ends. The CDR3 is 15 amino acids. The CDR3 nucleotides are TGCGCCAGCAGCTTGGACAGCCGCTCTGGAAACACCATATATTTT. It yields the protein CASSLDSRSGNTIYF.

There are many counts of this clone. The chain links TRBV11-2 to TRBJ1-2; 9 bases are shared with TRBD1. CDR1 and CDR2 from the germline V gene are SGHAT and FQNNGV. There are 14 residues in the CDR3. The J segment lost 8 bases and the V segment lost 5 bases, leaving 9 bases of the junction unmatched. The CDR3 spells CASSRWTGDGGYTF. The CDR3 bases are TGTGCCAGCAGCCGCTGGACAGGGGATGGCGGCTACACCTTC.

The count of this clone is one. This chain links TRBV18 with TRBJ2-2, with D tentatively TRBD1 (5 bases). Germline V lookup: CDR1 KGHSH, CDR2 LQKENI. V was cut by 2 bases and J by 3 bases, with 7 bases left in between. The CDR3 loop spans 14 amino acids. CDR3 in amino acids: CASSPDSYTGELFF. In DNA, the CDR3 is TGTGCCAGCTCACCAGACAGTTACACCGGGGAGCTGTTTTTT.

The chain combines TRBV5-1 with TRBJ1-5; weak D call: TRBD1 (5 bases). V lost 3 bases and J 7 bases, leaving 14 bases between the germline ends. Germline V gives CDR1 SGHRS, CDR2 YFSETQ. This CDR3 spans 14 amino acids. CDR3 in amino acids: CASSSQGPGQPQHF. The CDR3 DNA reads TGCGCCAGCAGCTCTCAGGGACCCGGGCAGCCCCAGCATTTT.

The chain joins TRBV6-2 or TRBV6-3 to TRBJ1-1, with unresolved D. CDR1 is MNHEY and CDR2 is SVGEGT in the germline V gene. This CDR3 region has 12 residues. V shed 5 bases and J shed 7 bases, with 11 bases lying between them. CDR3 in DNA: TGTGCCAGCAGTCGGACCTTTCTTGAAGCTTTCTTT. Amino acid sequence: CASSRTFLEAFF.

The rearrangement uses TRBV5-1 and TRBJ2-1; D gene unclear. Germline CDR1 SGHRS, CDR2 YFSETQ. This CDR3 region has 13 residues. V dropped 0 bases and J dropped 8 bases, with 9 bases sitting between them. CDR3 in DNA: TGCGCCAGCAGCTTGGACCCCGTTGATGAGCAGTTCTTC. Its translation is CASSLDPVDEQFF.

This chain uses TRBV6-5 with TRBJ1-1; 9 nucleotides align to TRBD1. The length of the CDR3 is 16 residues. Germline-derived CDR1 and CDR2 are MNHEY and SVGAGI. V lost 4 bases to trimming and J lost 1 base; unmatched junction nucleotides: 7. The CDR3 nucleotides are TGTGCCAGCAGTTCACGGACAGGGGTAGCGAACACTGAAGCTTTCTTT. Its protein is CASSSRTGVANTEAFF.

Here the CDR3 DNA reads TGTGCCTGGAGACCGGGGACAGGGTGGGTCTATGGCTACACCTTC. It encodes CAWRPGTGWVYGYTF. The genes are TRBV30 and TRBJ1-2; 9 bases agree with TRBD1. This CDR3 is 15 amino acids long. Germline loops: CDR1 GTSNPN, CDR2 SVGIG (reference sequence). Trimming took 3 bases from V and 4 from J; bases not matched to a gene: 9.

The chain carries TRBV20-1 and TRBJ2-2; D might be TRBD2 (5 bases). Per the germline V gene, CDR1 is DFQATT and CDR2 is SNEGSKA (reference sequence). This CDR3 has 15 amino acids. Trimming shortened V by 3 bases and J by 6 bases, and 17 bases separated the two germline ends. The CDR3 spells CSASAAAGGSGELFF. In DNA form, the CDR3 reads TGCAGTGCTAGTGCGGCGGCCGGAGGATCCGGGGAGCTGTTTTTT.